What follows are 2 T cell receptor beta chains derived from one specimen sequenced in a study of CD8+ T cells in alopecia areata. cDNA prepared by RNA extraction and subsequent reverse transcription served as the template for sequencing. Clones were sequenced by immunoSEQ multiplex PCR, and TCRdb holds only the in-frame ones, with some missing. Among around 250,000 clones listed, roughly two thirds were seen once. The sample consisted of CD4+ T cells sorted from blood, taken at week 0. The receptors stem from a human donor with alopecia areata.

Only one count was recorded for this clone. This chain links TRBV5-6 with TRBJ1-5, with a tentative D call TRBD1 (5 bases). This CDR3 has 14 amino acids. V lost 1 base and J lost 4, with 9 bases in between. The germline V gene has CDR1 SGHDT and CDR2 YYEEEE. CDR3 coding DNA: TGTGCCAGCAGCTTGCAGGGTAGGAATCAGCCCCAGCATTTT. Translating it yields CASSLQGRNQPQHF.

The rearrangement joins TRBV29-1 to TRBJ2-7, with 11 nucleotides matching TRBD1. CDR1 and CDR2 (germline): SQVTM, ANQGSEA. CDR3 size: 13 residues. V lost 5 bases and J lost 7; bases outside the gene matches: 7. The CDR3 nucleotides read TGCAGCGTTCAAGGACAGGGGGCGTGGGAGCAGTACTTC. It yields the protein CSVQGQGAWEQYF.